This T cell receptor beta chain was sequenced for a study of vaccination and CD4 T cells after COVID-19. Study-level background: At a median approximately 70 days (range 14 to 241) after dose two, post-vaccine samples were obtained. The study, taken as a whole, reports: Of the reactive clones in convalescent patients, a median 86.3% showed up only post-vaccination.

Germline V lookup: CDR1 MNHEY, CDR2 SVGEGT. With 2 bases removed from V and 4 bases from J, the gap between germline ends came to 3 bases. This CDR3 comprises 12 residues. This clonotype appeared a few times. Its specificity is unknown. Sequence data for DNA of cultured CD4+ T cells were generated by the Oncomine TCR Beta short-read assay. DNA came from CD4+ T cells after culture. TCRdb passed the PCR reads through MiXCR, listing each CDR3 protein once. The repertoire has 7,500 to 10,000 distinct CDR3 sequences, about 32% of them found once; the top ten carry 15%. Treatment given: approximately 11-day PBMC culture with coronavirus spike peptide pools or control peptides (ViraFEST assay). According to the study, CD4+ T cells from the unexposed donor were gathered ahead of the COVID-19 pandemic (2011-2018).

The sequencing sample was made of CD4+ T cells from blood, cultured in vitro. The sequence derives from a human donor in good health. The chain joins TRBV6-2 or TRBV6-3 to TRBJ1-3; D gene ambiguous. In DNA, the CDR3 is TGTGCCAGCAGTTACGTGGGAAACACCATATATTTT. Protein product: CASSYVGNTIYF.